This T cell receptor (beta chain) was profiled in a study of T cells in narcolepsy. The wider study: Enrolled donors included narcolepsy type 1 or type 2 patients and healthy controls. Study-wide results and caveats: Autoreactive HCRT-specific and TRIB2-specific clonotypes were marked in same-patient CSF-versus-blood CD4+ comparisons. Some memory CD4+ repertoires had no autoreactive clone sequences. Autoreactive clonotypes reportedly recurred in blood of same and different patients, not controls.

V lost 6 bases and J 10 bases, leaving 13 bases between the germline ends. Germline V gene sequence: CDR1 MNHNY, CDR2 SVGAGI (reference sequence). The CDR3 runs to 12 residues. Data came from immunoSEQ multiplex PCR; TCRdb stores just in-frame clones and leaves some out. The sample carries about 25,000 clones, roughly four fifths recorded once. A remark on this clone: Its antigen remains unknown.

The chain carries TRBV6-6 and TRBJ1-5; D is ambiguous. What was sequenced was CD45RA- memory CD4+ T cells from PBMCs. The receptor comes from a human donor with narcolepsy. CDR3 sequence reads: CASSLGDNPQHF. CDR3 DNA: TGTGCCAGCAGCCTCGGTGACAACCCCCAGCATTTT.